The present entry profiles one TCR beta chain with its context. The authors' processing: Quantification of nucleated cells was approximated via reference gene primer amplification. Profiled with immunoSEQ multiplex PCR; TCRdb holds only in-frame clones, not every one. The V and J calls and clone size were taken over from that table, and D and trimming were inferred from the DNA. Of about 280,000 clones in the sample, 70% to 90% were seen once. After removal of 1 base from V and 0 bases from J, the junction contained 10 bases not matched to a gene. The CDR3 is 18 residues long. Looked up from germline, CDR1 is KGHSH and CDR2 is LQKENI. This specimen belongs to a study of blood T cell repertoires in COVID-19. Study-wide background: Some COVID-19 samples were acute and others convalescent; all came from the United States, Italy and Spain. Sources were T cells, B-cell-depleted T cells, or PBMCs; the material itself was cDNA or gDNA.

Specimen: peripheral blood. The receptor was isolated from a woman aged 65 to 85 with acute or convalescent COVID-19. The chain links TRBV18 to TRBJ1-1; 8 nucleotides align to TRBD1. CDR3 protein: CASSPRRGHLSLNTEAFF. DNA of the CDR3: TGTGCCAGCTCACCACGCAGGGGGCACCTCTCACTGAACACTGAAGCTTTCTTT.